Listed here are 11 T cell receptor beta chains from one sample, sequenced in a study of T cells in Graves' hyperthyroidism and ophthalmopathy. TCR beta CDR3 region amplification was performed from RNA transcripts. An initial round of RT-PCR targeting the TCR CDR3 relied on the HTBI primer set. TCRdb fed the multiplex PCR reads into MiXCR, producing one record per CDR3 protein. The sample has about 160,000 distinct CDR3 sequences; 9.4% are singletons. The sample taken for sequencing was blood. The receptors derive from a woman younger than 30 with Graves' hyperthyroidism that later progressed to Graves' ophthalmopathy.

This clonotype has more than one count but fewer than ten. The chain recombines TRBV5-4 with TRBJ1-6; no clear D gene. The CDR3 runs to 14 residues. The germline V gene encodes CDR1 SGHNT and CDR2 YYREEE (reference sequence). The V end was cut by 0 bases, the J end by 8 bases, with 9 bases between. CDR3 in DNA: TGTGCCAGCAGCTTGGTTGGGGAGGATTCACCCCTCCACTTT. It yields the protein CASSLVGEDSPLHF.

There are many counts of this clonotype. The chain employs TRBV10-3 and TRBJ1-2; 8 bases are shared with TRBD1. This CDR3 is built from 14 residues. Germline-derived CDR1 and CDR2 are ENHRY and SYGVKD. J gave up 3 bases and V 2 bases, and 2 bases lay outside the gene matches. The CDR3 sequence: CAISERTGHYGYTF. Written as DNA, the CDR3 is TGTGCCATCAGTGAGCGGACAGGGCACTATGGCTACACCTTC.

This clonotype was detected many times. The chain couples TRBV20-1 to TRBJ1-2; 7 bases align to TRBD1. The CDR3 has 14 amino acids. V lost 3 bases, J lost 2 bases, and 6 bases stayed unmatched. Per germline, CDR1 DFQATT and CDR2 SNEGSKA (reference sequence). CDR3 residues: CSASPGQPNYGYTF. The CDR3 region has the DNA TGCAGTGCTAGCCCGGGACAGCCGAACTATGGCTACACCTTC.

This clonotype was detected ten times or more. This chain connects TRBV20-1 to TRBJ2-3; the D is unclear. The CDR3 consists of 14 residues. In germline, CDR1 is DFQATT, CDR2 SNEGSKA (reference sequence). Trimming pared 6 bases from V and 1 base from J, leaving 14 bases between. DNA for the CDR3: TGCAGTGCCACCCCGGGTAGCCGCACAGATACGCAGTATTTT. Translation gives CSATPGSRTDTQYF.

This clonotype has at least ten counts. The chain couples TRBV12-3 or TRBV12-4 to TRBJ2-2; unclear D gene. The CDR3 is 15 residues long. V was trimmed by 4 bases and J by 2 bases, leaving 11 bases between them. The CDR3 region has the DNA TGTGCCAGCAGTTATTTTAGCAGTAACACCGGGGAGCTGTTTTTT. It translates to CASSYFSSNTGELFF.

This clonotype was observed many times. The V call is TRBV20-1, the J call TRBJ2-2; the D gene is possibly TRBD1 (6 bases). This CDR3 has 14 amino acids. Trimming left V 4 bases short and J 7 bases short, with 16 bases between. CDR1 DFQATT and CDR2 SNEGSKA come from the germline V gene (reference sequence). The CDR3 DNA reads TGCAGTGCTATAAAACAGGGATCGGGCGGGGAGCTGTTTTTT. Its translation: CSAIKQGSGGELFF.

The rearrangement links TRBV18 to TRBJ2-5; no reliable D call. This CDR3 contains 12 residues. Germline-derived CDR1 and CDR2 are KGHSH and LQKENI. Trimming stripped 2 bases from V and 5 bases from J, with 6 bases between. The CDR3 DNA reads TGTGCCAGCTCACCAGCTAAGGAGACCCAGTACTTC. Residues: CASSPAKETQYF.

The chain has TRBV19 and TRBJ1-5; D is perhaps TRBD1 (5 bases). The V and J ends lost 1 base and 4 bases respectively, with 11 bases between them. Per germline, CDR1 LNHDA and CDR2 SQIVND (reference sequence). The CDR3 extends over 15 amino acids. In DNA form, the CDR3 reads TGTGCCAGTAGTATAGTATCGGGGGGAAATCAGCCCCAGCATTTT. Translating it yields CASSIVSGGNQPQHF. The whole variable domain, remainder taken from reference TRBV19 and TRBJ1-5, is DGGITQSPKYLFRKEGQNVTLSCEQNLNHDAMYWYRQDPGQGLRLIYYSQIVNDFQKGDIAEGYSVSREKKESFPLTVTSAQKNPTAFYLCASSIVSGGNQPQHFGDGTRLSIL.

The gene calls are TRBV27 and TRBJ2-1, with 14 bases matching TRBD2. CDR1 is MNHEY, CDR2 SMNVEV, per germline (reference sequence). V lost 5 bases to trimming and J lost 0 bases; unmatched junction nucleotides: 12. The CDR3 is 20 residues long. The CDR3 spells CASSPVKGLAGVNSYNEQFF. The CDR3 nucleotides are TGTGCCAGCAGTCCAGTAAAGGGACTAGCGGGAGTCAACTCCTACAATGAGCAGTTCTTC.

The sample holds many counts of this clonotype. The chain recombines TRBV7-8 with TRBJ1-5; D is uncertain. This CDR3 region has 15 residues. V lost 3 bases, J lost 0 bases, and 9 bases lay in between. Germline CDR1 reads SGHVS; CDR2 reads FQNEAQ. The CDR3 DNA sequence: TGTGCCAGCAGCTTGAACTCACGTAGCAATCAGCCCCAGCATTTT. Translation: CASSLNSRSNQPQHF. Complete variable domain (other parts from reference TRBV7-8 and TRBJ1-5): GAGVSQSPRYKVAKRGQDVALRCDPISGHVSLFWYQQALGQGPEFLTYFQNEAQLDKSGLPSDRFFAERPEGSVSTLKIQRTQQEDSAVYLCASSLNSRSNQPQHFGDGTRLSIL.

This clonotype was seen repeatedly, ten times or more. The chain couples TRBV10-3 to TRBJ1-4; a possible D gene is TRBD1 (5 bases). The germline V gene has CDR1 ENHRY and CDR2 SYGVKD. The V and J ends lost 5 bases and 5 bases respectively, with 9 bases between them. The CDR3 runs to 13 residues. CDR3 bases: TGTGCCATCAGTCAGGGTGAGAATGAAAAACTGTTTTTT. Translation: CAISQGENEKLFF.